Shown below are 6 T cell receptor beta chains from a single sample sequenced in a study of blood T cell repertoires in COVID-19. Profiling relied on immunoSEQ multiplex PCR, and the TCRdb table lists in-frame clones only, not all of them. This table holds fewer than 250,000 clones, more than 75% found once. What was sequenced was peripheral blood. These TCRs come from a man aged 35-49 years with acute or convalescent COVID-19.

CDR3 residues: CASSSSSGTGGGYTF. Written as DNA, the CDR3 is TGTGCCAGCAGTAGCTCATCCGGGACAGGGGGTGGCTACACCTTC. The V and J genes are TRBV6-6 and TRBJ1-2; 11 bases are shared with TRBD1. In germline, CDR1 is MNHNY, CDR2 SVGAGI (reference sequence). This CDR3 has 15 amino acids. V trimming: 5 bases; J trimming: 7 bases; junction bases outside the gene matches: 9.

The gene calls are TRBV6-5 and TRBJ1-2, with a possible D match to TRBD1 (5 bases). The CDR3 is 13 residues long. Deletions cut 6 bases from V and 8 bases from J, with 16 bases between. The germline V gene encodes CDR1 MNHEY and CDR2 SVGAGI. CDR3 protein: CASSIQERKGYTF. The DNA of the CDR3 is TGTGCCAGCAGCATACAGGAACGTAAGGGCTACACCTTC.

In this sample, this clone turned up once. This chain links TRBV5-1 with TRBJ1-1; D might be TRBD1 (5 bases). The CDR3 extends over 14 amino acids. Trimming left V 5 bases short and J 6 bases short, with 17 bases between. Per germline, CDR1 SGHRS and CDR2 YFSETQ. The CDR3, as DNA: TGCGCCAGCAGTCGGGGGGAAACGTCGGCTGAAGCTTTCTTT. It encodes CASSRGETSAEAFF.

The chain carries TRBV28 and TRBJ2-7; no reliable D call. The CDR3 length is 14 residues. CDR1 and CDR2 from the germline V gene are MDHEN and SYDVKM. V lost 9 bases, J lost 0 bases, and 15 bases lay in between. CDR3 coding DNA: TGTGCCAGTTCTCGGTCTCCTCCCTCCTACGAGCAGTACTTC. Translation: CASSRSPPSYEQYF.

The CDR3 sequence: CASNFFPGGYSMNTEAFF. The CDR3 nucleotides are TGTGCCAGCAATTTTTTCCCGGGGGGCTATTCGATGAACACTGAAGCTTTCTTT. The chain joins TRBV2 to TRBJ1-1, with D maybe TRBD1 (6 bases). This CDR3 comprises 18 residues. The germline V and J ends were trimmed by 7 bases and 0 bases, with 24 bases remaining between them. Looked up from germline, CDR1 is SNHLY and CDR2 is FYNNEI.

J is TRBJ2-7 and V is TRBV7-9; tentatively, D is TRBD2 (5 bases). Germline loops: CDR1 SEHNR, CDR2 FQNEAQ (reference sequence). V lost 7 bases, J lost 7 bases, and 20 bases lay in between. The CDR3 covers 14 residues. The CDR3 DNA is TGTGCCAGCAACTTCCCATTGGCTTCGGGGGAGCAGTACTTC. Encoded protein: CASNFPLASGEQYF.